One and the same sample provided the 26 T cell receptor beta chains below, sequenced in a study of spatial heterogeneity in lung cancer. The antigens of these receptors remain unknown. MiXCR, run by TCRdb on the 5' RACE reads, gives a single entry per CDR3 protein. The sample consists of 8,500 to 10,000 distinct CDR3 sequences, roughly half of them appearing once. Whole-study findings and limits: In tumors, expanded intratumoral alpha and beta TCR counts tracked mutation counts.

Time point of the sample: sample taken at primary tumor resection. The specimen comprised lung tumor tissue, sampled at surgery. These receptors were taken from a female donor with early-stage non-small cell lung cancer.

J is TRBJ2-5 and V is TRBV11-2; D is unclear. CDR3 length equals 17 residues. Germline V gene sequence: CDR1 SGHAT, CDR2 FQNNGV. V was pared by 0 bases and J by 6 bases, with 20 bases between. This CDR3 reads CASSLDSPGLGSQTQYF. Written as DNA, the CDR3 is TGTGCCAGCAGCTTAGATAGTCCGGGTTTAGGATCTCAGACCCAGTACTTC.

This clonotype was observed a few times. The chain is built from TRBV5-1 and TRBJ2-1, with no clear D. CDR1 and CDR2 from the germline V gene are SGHRS and YFSETQ. This CDR3 has 11 amino acids. The ends were cut back, 2 bases at V and 8 bases at J, with 5 bases in the middle. The CDR3, as DNA: TGCGCCAGCAGCTTAATCCATGAGCAGTTCTTC. Its protein product is CASSLIHEQFF.

This chain uses TRBV20-1 with TRBJ2-5; TRBD2 agrees at 9 bases. This CDR3 has 14 residues. Germline CDR1 is DFQATT and CDR2 is SNEGSKA (reference sequence). Trimming took 3 bases from V and 5 from J; bases not matched to a gene: 7. CDR3 protein: CSASPAGGQETQYF. Here the CDR3 DNA reads TGCAGTGCTAGCCCTGCGGGAGGGCAGGAGACCCAGTACTTC.

The chain is built from TRBV16 and TRBJ2-3, with no clear D. The V gene lost 4 bases and the J gene lost 0 bases, with 14 bases spanning the gap. The CDR3 is made up of 16 amino acids. Per the germline V gene, CDR1 is KGHSY and CDR2 is FQNENV. Here the CDR3 reads CASSPRQTPSTDTQYF. DNA of the CDR3: TGTGCCAGCAGCCCCCGTCAGACCCCTAGCACAGATACGCAGTATTTT.

V and J are TRBV20-1 and TRBJ2-3; TRBD2 matches 11 bases. Germline V lookup: CDR1 DFQATT, CDR2 SNEGSKA (reference sequence). The CDR3 is made up of 15 amino acids. Unmatched junction bases numbered 7, after V lost 6 bases and J lost 2 bases. This chain's CDR3 is CSAPGTSGLTDTQYF. The CDR3 bases are TGCAGTGCGCCCGGGACTAGCGGTCTCACAGATACGCAGTATTTT.

The J gene is TRBJ2-5, the V gene TRBV20-1; 12 nucleotides match TRBD2. Germline V CDR1 and CDR2: DFQATT, SNEGSKA (reference sequence). This CDR3 has 15 residues. The DNA for the CDR3 is TGCAGGGCCCTAGCGGGGGGGCCCCCCCAAGAGACCCAGTACTTC. Translating gives CRALAGGPPQETQYF.

This clonotype occurred a few times. The J gene is TRBJ2-2, the V gene TRBV7-2; 13 bases are shared with TRBD2. Unmatched junction bases numbered 10, after V lost 5 bases and J lost 7 bases. The CDR3 spans 17 residues. Looked up from germline, CDR1 is SGHTA and CDR2 is FQGNSA. The CDR3: CASSLPGTSGVRGELFF. The CDR3 DNA follows: TGTGCCAGCAGCCTCCCCGGGACTAGCGGGGTTCGCGGGGAGCTGTTTTTT.

This clonotype appeared a single time. V gene TRBV6-1 combines with J gene TRBJ2-3, with TRBD1 matching 8 bases. The V gene's germline CDR1 is MNHNS and CDR2 SASEGT. The CDR3 runs 13 residues. Unmatched junction bases numbered 0, after V lost 6 bases and J lost 1 base. The CDR3 nucleotides read TGTGCCAGCAGGGGACAGGGCACAGATACGCAGTATTTT. This gives the protein CASRGQGTDTQYF.

The chain employs TRBV7-8 and TRBJ2-2; D is unclear. CDR3 length equals 15 residues. V was shortened by 5 bases and J by 0 bases, with 10 bases between the two germline ends. Germline CDR1 reads SGHVS; CDR2 reads FQNEAQ. The CDR3 region has the DNA TGTGCCAGCAGCCAAGGTCACTCGAACACCGGGGAGCTGTTTTTT. It translates to CASSQGHSNTGELFF.

This clonotype occurred once. The V and J genes are TRBV29-1 and TRBJ1-4, with a tentative D call TRBD1 (5 bases). CDR1 and CDR2 from the germline V gene are SQVTM and ANQGSEA. V was clipped by 6 bases and J by 0 bases, with 11 bases between them. The CDR3 length is 14 residues. This CDR3 reads CSVGDRATNEKLFF. The CDR3 DNA reads as TGCAGCGTGGGTGACAGAGCAACTAATGAAAAACTGTTTTTT.

The chain carries TRBV12-3 or TRBV12-4 and TRBJ1-1; no clear D gene. This CDR3 has 15 amino acids. V lost 3 bases and J 0 bases, leaving 11 bases between the germline ends. Here the CDR3 DNA reads TGTGCCAGCAGTTTCAGGACGGTAATGAACACTGAAGCTTTCTTT. Its protein product is CASSFRTVMNTEAFF.

By sample fraction, this clonotype is medium-sized. The chain recombines TRBV20-1 with TRBJ2-1, with 7 bases matching TRBD2. Germline values: CDR1 DFQATT, CDR2 SNEGSKA (reference sequence). The CDR3 is 14 residues long. J gave up 4 bases and V 6 bases, and 9 bases lay outside the gene matches. CDR3 region: CSAPVAGVYNEQFF. The CDR3 DNA reads as TGCAGTGCGCCTGTGGCGGGGGTGTACAATGAGCAGTTCTTC.

The chain employs TRBV6-5 and TRBJ1-1; D call uncertain. V gave up 5 bases and J gave up 5 bases, with 12 bases separating them. CDR3 length: 13 amino acids. CDR1 is MNHEY, CDR2 SVGAGI, per germline. CDR3 DNA: TGTGCCAGCAGTGAAGCATTCGGGACTGAAGCTTTCTTT. Encoded protein: CASSEAFGTEAFF.

With respect to this clonotype: One junction end disagrees with the germline gene, perhaps due to a read error. V is TRBV27 and J is TRBJ2-2, with TRBD2 matching over 10 bases. This CDR3 is built from 18 residues. From germline, CDR1 is MNHEY and CDR2 SMNVEV (reference sequence). The CDR3 reads CATRRESGRASVTGELFF. In nucleotides, the CDR3 is TGCGCCACCCGCCGGGAGAGCGGGAGGGCCAGTGTCACCGGGGAGCTGTTTTTT.

The V and J genes are TRBV18 and TRBJ2-3, with TRBD1 as a possible D gene (5 bases). This CDR3 is built from 15 residues. V was trimmed by 2 bases and J by 2 bases, leaving 11 bases between them. Germline V gene lookup returns CDR1 KGHSH and CDR2 LQKENI. CDR3 bases: TGTGCCAGCTCACCATACAGGACCGACACAGATACGCAGTATTTT. Residues: CASSPYRTDTDTQYF.

This chain links TRBV6-2 or TRBV6-3 with TRBJ2-7, with TRBD1 matching 7 bases. Per the germline V gene, CDR1 is MNHEY and CDR2 is SVGEGT. This CDR3 comprises 15 residues. The V segment lost 6 bases and the J segment 1 base; nucleotides outside the gene matches: 9. The CDR3 nucleotides read TGTGCCAGCAGACAGACCGGGACAGCGTCCTACGAGCAGTACTTC. Translation: CASRQTGTASYEQYF.

This clonotype is medium-sized. This CDR3 is CASSLARDRAGSQFF. CDR3 nucleotide sequence: TGTGCCAGCAGCTTAGCGCGGGACCGTGCGGGGTCGCAGTTCTTC. V usage is TRBV7-2 and J usage is TRBJ2-1, with D perhaps matching TRBD2 (6 bases). From germline, CDR1 is SGHTA and CDR2 FQGNSA. With 0 bases removed from V and 12 bases from J, the gap between germline ends came to 18 bases. CDR3 length: 15 amino acids.

The CDR3 loop is CASSFFSGQGTNQPQHF. The CDR3 nucleotides are TGTGCCAGCAGTTTTTTTTCGGGACAGGGAACCAATCAGCCCCAGCATTTT. The chain recombines TRBV7-3 with TRBJ1-5, with 9 nucleotides matching TRBD1. The germline gives CDR1 SGHTA, CDR2 FQGTGA. CDR3 length: 17 amino acids. Unmatched junction bases numbered 12, after V lost 6 bases and J lost 3 bases.

The chain couples TRBV25-1 to TRBJ1-5, with 7 bases aligning to TRBD1. V dropped 1 base and J dropped 7; count of bases not matched to a gene: 7. Per the germline V gene, CDR1 is MGHDK and CDR2 is SYGVNS. The CDR3 has 15 amino acids. The CDR3 nucleotides read TGTGCCAGCAGTGAATGGGGCAGGGGGTTACAGCCCCAGCATTTT. It encodes CASSEWGRGLQPQHF. The variable domain in full, completed from reference TRBV25-1 and TRBJ1-5, reads EADIYQTPRYLVIGTGKKITLECSQTMGHDKMYWYQQDPGMELHLIHYSYGVNSTEKGDLSSESTVSRIRTEHFPLTLESARPSHTSQYLCASSEWGRGLQPQHFGDGTRLSIL.

The chain recombines TRBV5-1 with TRBJ1-5; the match to TRBD1 covers 9 bases. This CDR3 contains 14 residues. Germline V gene sequence: CDR1 SGHRS, CDR2 YFSETQ. With 1 base clipped from V and 7 bases from J, the junction kept 3 bases outside the gene matches. CDR3: CASSLTGGEQPQHF. The CDR3 DNA reads TGCGCCAGCAGCTTGACAGGGGGCGAACAGCCCCAGCATTTT.

V gene TRBV14 combines with J gene TRBJ2-7, with D hard to call. V dropped 4 bases and J dropped 7 bases, with 17 bases sitting between them. CDR1 SGHDN and CDR2 FVKESK come from the germline V gene. The CDR3 loop spans 14 amino acids. CDR3 DNA: TGTGCCAGCAGCCCCATGTGGCGTACCGGGGAGCAGTACTTC. As protein: CASSPMWRTGEQYF. Full variable domain (missing parts from reference TRBV14 and TRBJ2-7): EAGVTQFPSHSVIEKGQTVTLRCDPISGHDNLYWYRRVMGKEIKFLLHFVKESKQDESGMPNNRFLAERTGGTYSTLKVQPAELEDSGVYFCASSPMWRTGEQYFGPGTRLTVT.

This clonotype occurred a few times. V gene TRBV27 combines with J gene TRBJ1-1; TRBD1 is a possible D gene (6 bases). Trimming pared 6 bases from V and 5 bases from J, leaving 13 bases between. Germline V gene data show CDR1 as MNHEY and CDR2 as SMNVEV (reference sequence). This CDR3 is built from 13 residues. DNA for the CDR3: TGTGCCAGCAGCGGAATACAGGGAACTGAAGCTTTCTTT. Its protein product is CASSGIQGTEAFF.

This clonotype was recorded a few times. V usage is TRBV12-3 or TRBV12-4 and J usage is TRBJ2-2, with 9 bases aligning to TRBD2. V dropped 6 bases and J dropped 3; count of bases not matched to a gene: 8. CDR3 length equals 16 residues. The CDR3 bases are TGTGCCAGCAGGAGCGGGGGGCCAATGTACACCGGGGAGCTGTTTTTT. Translating gives CASRSGGPMYTGELFF.

J is TRBJ1-5 and V is TRBV12-3 or TRBV12-4, with a weak D call TRBD1 (6 bases). The CDR3 contains 15 residues. The germline V and J ends were trimmed by 3 bases and 6 bases, with 15 bases remaining between them. The CDR3 nucleotides are TGTGCCAGCAGTTTCGCCTCAGGGGCCGGTCAGCCCCAGCATTTT. This gives the protein CASSFASGAGQPQHF.

The chain couples TRBV7-9 to TRBJ2-7, with 9 bases aligning to TRBD1. Unmatched junction bases numbered 7, after V lost 5 bases and J lost 2 bases. Germline V gene data show CDR1 as SEHNR and CDR2 as FQNEAQ (reference sequence). The CDR3 is made up of 15 amino acids. CDR3 DNA: TGTGCCAGCAGCATCGCGGGGGACAGGGCCTACGAGCAGTACTTC. Translating gives CASSIAGDRAYEQYF.

Within the sample, this clonotype is medium-sized. This chain links TRBV7-2 with TRBJ1-2; 11 bases are shared with TRBD1. The CDR3 length is 15 residues. Per the germline V gene, CDR1 is SGHTA and CDR2 is FQGNSA. Losses at the gene ends were 4 bases for V and 8 bases for J; bases not matched to a gene: 9. This chain's CDR3 is CASSSLGQGAQGYTF. CDR3 nucleotide sequence: TGTGCCAGCAGCTCACTAGGACAGGGGGCTCAGGGCTACACCTTC.